Sequencing of this T cell receptor beta chain was carried out in a study of regulatory T cells in long-lasting Graves disease. Arm-PCR of CDR3 regions and iRepertoire HTBI primers were the basis on which TCR beta libraries were built. MiXCR, applied by TCRdb to the multiplex PCR reads, yields one record per CDR3 protein. Found here are 560,000 or so distinct CDR3 sequences, 15% to 20% of them singletons; the top ten hold around 11%. J lost 9 bases, V lost 0 bases, and 5 bases had no gene match. CDR1 is SGDLS and CDR2 is YYNGEE in the germline V gene. The CDR3 consists of 14 residues. Described time point: newly diagnosed GD, antithyroid drugs for less than 3 months. Scientists built the TCR library using RNA that was extracted from PBMCs. These data were also reused for a study on T cells in Graves' hyperthyroidism and ophthalmopathy.

The rearrangement uses TRBV9 and TRBJ2-1; 8 nucleotides align to TRBD2. The sequence was obtained from a man in his late teens or twenties with Graves disease. The source was peripheral blood mononuclear cells (PBMCs), collected at new diagnosis, from a patient treated with antithyroid drugs. CDR3 amino acids: CASSVAGGPSEQFF. In DNA, the CDR3 is TGTGCCAGCAGCGTAGCGGGAGGGCCGAGTGAGCAGTTCTTC.